This is a list of T cell receptor beta chains from one sample in a study of radiotherapy plus CTLA-4 blockade in lung cancer. Profiling relied on immunoSEQ multiplex PCR, and the TCRdb table lists in-frame clones only, not all of them. The profile covers fewer than 65,000 clones, with 80% to 90% appearing a single time and around 5.1% taken by the ten largest. The input for sequencing was peripheral blood, taken from a patient treated with radiotherapy plus ipilimumab. These receptors came from a human donor with non-small cell lung cancer whose response to radiotherapy plus ipilimumab could not be evaluated. Each CDR3 is given with its conserved first and last residue. Fields, in order: clone size, D gene, V gene, J gene, CDR3 protein, CDR3 DNA. The D gene is left open where the match is weak. Clone size is stated in some rows and not others, as once, few, many or a class when expanded.

-	-	TRBV27	TRBJ2-7	CASSLLKKQGYEQYF	TGTGCCAGCAGTTTGTTAAAGAAACAGGGTTACGAGCAGTACTTC
-	-	TRBV2	TRBJ1-5	CASSETVRYQPQHF	TGTGCCAGCAGTGAAACGGTCCGGTATCAGCCCCAGCATTTT
-	TRBD2	TRBV10-2	TRBJ2-1	CASRSLAGGPFDEQFF	TGCGCCAGCAGGTCACTAGCGGGAGGGCCTTTTGATGAGCAGTTCTTC
-	TRBD1	TRBV6-5	TRBJ1-1	CASSSGQVMNTEAFF	TGTGCCAGCAGTTCGGGACAGGTTATGAACACTGAAGCTTTCTTT
-	TRBD1	TRBV28	TRBJ2-4	CASSFFRTGGGNIQYF	TGTGCCAGCAGTTTCTTTCGGACAGGGGGCGGAAACATTCAGTACTTC
-	TRBD1	TRBV7-6	TRBJ1-4	CASTPGGTGEKLFF	TGTGCCAGCACCCCAGGGGGGACAGGTGAAAAACTGTTTTTT
once	TRBD1	TRBV4-1	TRBJ2-7	CASSQDRRGLGDEQYF	TGCGCCAGCAGCCAAGATAGAAGGGGGCTTGGGGACGAGCAGTACTTC
-	-	TRBV9	TRBJ2-5	CASSVAGWETQYF	TGTGCCAGCAGCGTAGCAGGTTGGGAGACCCAGTACTTC
-	-	TRBV5-4	TRBJ2-7	CASSRHTTGASSYEQYF	TGTGCCAGCAGCCGACATACGACAGGTGCGAGCTCCTACGAGCAGTACTTC
-	-	TRBV18	TRBJ1-5	CASSRHRVTEYSNQPQHF	TGTGCCAGCTCCCGCCATCGGGTGACAGAATATAGCAATCAGCCCCAGCATTTT
-	TRBD2	TRBV18	TRBJ2-2	CASSAPSGRVTGELFF	TGTGCCAGCTCAGCGCCTAGCGGGAGGGTCACCGGGGAGCTGTTTTTT
-	-	TRBV21-1	TRBJ1-1	CASSRIIPLGANTEAFF	TGTGCCAGCAGCCGGATTATCCCACTGGGGGCGAACACTGAAGCTTTCTTT
few	TRBD2	TRBV5-1	TRBJ2-7	CASSSGLAGWGYEQYF	TGCGCCAGCAGCTCGGGACTAGCGGGCTGGGGATACGAGCAGTACTTC